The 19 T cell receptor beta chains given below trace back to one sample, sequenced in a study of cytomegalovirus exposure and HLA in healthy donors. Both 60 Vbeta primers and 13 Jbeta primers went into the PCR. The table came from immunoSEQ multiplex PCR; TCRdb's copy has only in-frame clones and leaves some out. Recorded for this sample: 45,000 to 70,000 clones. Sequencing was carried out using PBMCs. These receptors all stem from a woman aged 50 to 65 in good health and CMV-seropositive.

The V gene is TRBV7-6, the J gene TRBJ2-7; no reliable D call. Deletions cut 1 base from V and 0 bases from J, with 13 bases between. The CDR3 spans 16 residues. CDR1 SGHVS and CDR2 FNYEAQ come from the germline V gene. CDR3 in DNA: TGTGCCAGCAGCTTAGAACCAGGCCTCAGCTCCTACGAGCAGTACTTC. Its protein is CASSLEPGLSSYEQYF.

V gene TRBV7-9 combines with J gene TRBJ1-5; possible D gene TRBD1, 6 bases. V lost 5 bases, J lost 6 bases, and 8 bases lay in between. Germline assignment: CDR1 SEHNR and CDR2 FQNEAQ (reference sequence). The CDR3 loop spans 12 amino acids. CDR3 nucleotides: TGTGCCAGCAGCGCAGGGGTTCAGCCCCAGCATTTT. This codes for CASSAGVQPQHF.

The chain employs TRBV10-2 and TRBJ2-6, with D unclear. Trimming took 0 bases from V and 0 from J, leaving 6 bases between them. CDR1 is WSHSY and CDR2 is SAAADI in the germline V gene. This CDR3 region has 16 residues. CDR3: CASSESVSSGANVLTF. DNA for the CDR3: TGCGCCAGCAGTGAGTCTGTATCCTCTGGGGCCAACGTCCTGACTTTC.

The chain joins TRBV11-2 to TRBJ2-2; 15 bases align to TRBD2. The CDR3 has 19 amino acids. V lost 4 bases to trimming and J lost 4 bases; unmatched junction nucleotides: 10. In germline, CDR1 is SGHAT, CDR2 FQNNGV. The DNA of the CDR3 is TGTGCCAGCAGCTCTCCGGGACTAGCGGGAGGTTATAGCACCGGGGAGCTGTTTTTT. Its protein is CASSSPGLAGGYSTGELFF.

As DNA, the CDR3 is TGTGCCAGCAGCTTAGAGCTTTATGGCCAGTACTTC. This gives the protein CASSLELYGQYF. This chain joins TRBV7-9 and TRBJ2-5, with unresolved D. V dropped 1 base and J dropped 10 bases, with 10 bases sitting between them. Germline V gene data show CDR1 as SEHNR and CDR2 as FQNEAQ (reference sequence). This CDR3 contains 12 residues.

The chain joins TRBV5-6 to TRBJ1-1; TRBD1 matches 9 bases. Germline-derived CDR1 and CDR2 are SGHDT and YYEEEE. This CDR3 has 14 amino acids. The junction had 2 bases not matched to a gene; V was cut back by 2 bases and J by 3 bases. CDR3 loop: CASSLGTGYTEAFF. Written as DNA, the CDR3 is TGTGCCAGCAGCTTAGGGACAGGGTACACTGAAGCTTTCTTT.

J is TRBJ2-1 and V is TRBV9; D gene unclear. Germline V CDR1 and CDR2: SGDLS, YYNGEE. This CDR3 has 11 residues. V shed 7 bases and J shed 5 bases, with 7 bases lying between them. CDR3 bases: TGTGCCAGCTCCAATGACAATGAGCAGTTCTTC. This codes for CASSNDNEQFF.

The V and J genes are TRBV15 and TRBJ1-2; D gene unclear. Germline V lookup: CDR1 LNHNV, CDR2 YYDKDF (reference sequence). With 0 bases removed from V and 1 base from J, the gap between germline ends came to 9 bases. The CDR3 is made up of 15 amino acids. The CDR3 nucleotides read TGTGCCACCAGCAGAGATCATCCAGATAACTATGGCTACACCTTC. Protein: CATSRDHPDNYGYTF.

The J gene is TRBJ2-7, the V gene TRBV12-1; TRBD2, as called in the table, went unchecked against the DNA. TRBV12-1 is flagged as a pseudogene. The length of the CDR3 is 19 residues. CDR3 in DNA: TGTGCCAGCAGCTTTGACCGACTAGCGGGGGGTCCCAGCTCCTACGAGCAGTACTTC. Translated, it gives CASSFDRLAGGPSSYEQYF.

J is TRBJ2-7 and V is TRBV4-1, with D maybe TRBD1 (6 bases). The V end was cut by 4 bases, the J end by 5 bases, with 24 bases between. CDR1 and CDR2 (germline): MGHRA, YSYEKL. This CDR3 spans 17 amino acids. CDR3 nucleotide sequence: TGCGCCAGCAGCCCCCCGGCCAGGGACAACCTTGATCACGAGCAGTACTTC. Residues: CASSPPARDNLDHEQYF.

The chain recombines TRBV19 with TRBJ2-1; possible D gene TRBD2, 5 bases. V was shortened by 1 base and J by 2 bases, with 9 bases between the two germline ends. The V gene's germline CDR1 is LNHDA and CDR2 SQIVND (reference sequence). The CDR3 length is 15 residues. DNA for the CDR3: TGTGCCAGTAGTATAGGGACTTATACCTACAATGAGCAGTTCTTC. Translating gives CASSIGTYTYNEQFF.

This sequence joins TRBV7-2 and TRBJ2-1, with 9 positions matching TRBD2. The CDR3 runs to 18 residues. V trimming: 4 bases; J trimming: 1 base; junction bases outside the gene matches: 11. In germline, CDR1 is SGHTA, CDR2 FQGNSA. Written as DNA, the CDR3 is TGTGCCAGCAGCTACATAGTAGCGGGAGTAGGATCCTACAATGAGCAGTTCTTC. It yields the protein CASSYIVAGVGSYNEQFF.

The CDR3 sequence: CASSIEPHGEKLFF. The CDR3 DNA reads TGTGCCAGTAGTATCGAGCCCCACGGTGAAAAACTGTTTTTT. The chain is built from TRBV19 and TRBJ1-4; D is uncertain. Germline CDR1 reads LNHDA; CDR2 reads SQIVND (reference sequence). The length of the CDR3 is 14 residues. V dropped 3 bases and J dropped 7 bases, with 12 bases sitting between them.

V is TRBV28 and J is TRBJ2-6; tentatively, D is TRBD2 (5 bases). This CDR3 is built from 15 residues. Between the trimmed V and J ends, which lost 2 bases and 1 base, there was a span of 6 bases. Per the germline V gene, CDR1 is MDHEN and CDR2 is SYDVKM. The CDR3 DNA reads TGTGCCAGCAGTTTACGGGGATCTGGGGCCAACGTCCTGACTTTC. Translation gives CASSLRGSGANVLTF.

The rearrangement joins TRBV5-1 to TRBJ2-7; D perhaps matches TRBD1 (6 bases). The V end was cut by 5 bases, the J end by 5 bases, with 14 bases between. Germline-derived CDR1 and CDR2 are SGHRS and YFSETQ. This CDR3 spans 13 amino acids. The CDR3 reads CASRRAGAHEQYF. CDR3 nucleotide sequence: TGCGCCAGCAGGAGGGCAGGGGCCCACGAGCAGTACTTC.

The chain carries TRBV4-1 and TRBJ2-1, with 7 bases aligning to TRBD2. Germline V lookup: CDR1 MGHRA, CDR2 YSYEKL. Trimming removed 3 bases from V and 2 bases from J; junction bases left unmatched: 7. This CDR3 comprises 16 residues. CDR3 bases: TGCGCCAGCAGCCAGATCGGGACTACTCCCTACAATGAGCAGTTCTTC. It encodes CASSQIGTTPYNEQFF.

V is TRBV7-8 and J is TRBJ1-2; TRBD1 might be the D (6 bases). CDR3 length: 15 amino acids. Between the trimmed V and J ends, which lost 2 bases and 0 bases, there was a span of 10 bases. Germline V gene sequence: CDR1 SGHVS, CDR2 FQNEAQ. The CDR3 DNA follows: TGTGCCAGCAGCTTACGGACAGTAGCTAACTATGGCTACACCTTC. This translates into CASSLRTVANYGYTF.

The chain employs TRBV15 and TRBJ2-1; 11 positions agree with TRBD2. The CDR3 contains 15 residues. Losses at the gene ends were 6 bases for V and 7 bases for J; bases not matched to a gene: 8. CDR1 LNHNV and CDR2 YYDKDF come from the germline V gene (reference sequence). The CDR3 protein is CATSHGTSGGNEQFF. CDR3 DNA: TGTGCCACCAGTCACGGGACTAGCGGAGGAAATGAGCAGTTCTTC.

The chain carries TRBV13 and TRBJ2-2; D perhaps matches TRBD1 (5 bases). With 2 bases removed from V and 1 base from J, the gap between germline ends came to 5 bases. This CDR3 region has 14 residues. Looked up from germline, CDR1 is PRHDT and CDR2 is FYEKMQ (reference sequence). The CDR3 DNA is TGTGCCAGCAGCTTAAGGGGGAACACCGGGGAGCTGTTTTTT. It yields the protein CASSLRGNTGELFF.